Listed below are T cell receptor beta chains from one sample, sequenced in a study of T cell repertoires in cytomegalovirus infection. For these receptors, no antigen is known. Via MiXCR, TCRdb re-called the reads, giving one row per CDR3 protein. This sample has some 940,000 distinct CDR3 sequences, with 31% found just once. Sequenced material: cultured CD8+ T cells from PBMCs, taken from culture after CMV antigen stimulation. The receptors come from a human donor in good health (CMV status not recorded). Some clones in this sample may be carry-over from other donors' samples. Each CDR3 is given with its conserved first and last residue. Each record gives: D gene, V gene, clone size, J gene, CDR3 length, CDR3 DNA, CDR3 protein. A D gene is named only where the DNA matches it firmly. Not all rows give a size; the values are once, few, many and, for expanded clones, a class.

>NA|TRBV6-6|few|TRBJ1-2|15
TGTGCCAGCAGTTACTCGAAGTCTTTAAACTATGGCTACACCTTC
CASSYSKSLNYGYTF
>NA|TRBV10-3|once|TRBJ1-4|19
TGTGCCATCAGTGAGTCGGACTTACAGGGAACAACAACTAATGAAAAACTGTTTTTT
CAISESDLQGTTTNEKLFF
>NA|TRBV20-1|few|TRBJ1-4|14
TGCAGTGCAACCCCAGGTGCAACTAATGAAAAACTGTTTTTT
CSATPGATNEKLFF
>TRBD2|TRBV27|NA|TRBJ2-3|17
TGTGCCAGCAGTTTACTATGGGCGGGGGGGCTAGCAGATACGCAGTATTTT
CASSLLWAGGLADTQYF
>NA|TRBV7-8|NA|TRBJ1-1|16
TGTGCCAGCAGCTTAGGATCCAAAAGGGGGAACACTGAAGCTTTCTTT
CASSLGSKRGNTEAFF
>NA|TRBV19|few|TRBJ2-1|16
TGTGCCAGTAGTCGATTACGGGAGATCTCCTACAATGAGCAGTTCTTC
CASSRLREISYNEQFF
>TRBD1|TRBV2|NA|TRBJ2-2|17
TGTGCCAGCAGTGAAGCGGGGACAGGGTGGAACACCGGGGAGCTGTTTTTT
CASSEAGTGWNTGELFF
>TRBD2|TRBV6-2/TRBV6-3|NA|TRBJ2-5|17
TGTGCCAGCAGTTACGACGAGAACGGGGGGTCACGAGAGACCCAGTACTTC
CASSYDENGGSRETQYF
>NA|TRBV12-3/TRBV12-4|few|TRBJ2-4|15
TGTGCCAGCAGTCCTATAGACAGGGGAGGGATCATTCAGTACTTC
CASSPIDRGGIIQYF
>NA|TRBV4-1|NA|TRBJ1-2|13
TGCGCCAGCAGCCAAGTGGCGGAGTATGGCTACACCTTC
CASSQVAEYGYTF
>NA|TRBV4-1|few|TRBJ2-5|16
TGCGCCAGCAGCCAAGCACCACTCGGGGAGAGCGGGACCCAGTACTTC
CASSQAPLGESGTQYF
>NA|TRBV27|NA|TRBJ1-2|14
TGTGCCAGCAGTTTATCTCCAGCGTGGGATGACTACACCTTC
CASSLSPAWDDYTF
>TRBD1|TRBV6-2/TRBV6-3|few|TRBJ2-2|14
TGTGCCAGCAGCTGGACAGGGCCCACCGGGGAGCTGTTTTTT
CASSWTGPTGELFF
>NA|TRBV27|NA|TRBJ1-1|14
TGTGCCAGCAAATACAGGAGTGCGGACACTGAAGCTTTCTTT
CASKYRSADTEAFF
>NA|TRBV6-5|NA|TRBJ2-5|15
TGTGCCAGCAGTTACGGAGGGTTTTCCCAAGAGACCCAGTACTTC
CASSYGGFSQETQYF
>NA|TRBV15|few|TRBJ2-1|15
TGTGCCACCAGCAGGCCTCCCCCGACGCGCAATGAGCAGTTCTTC
CATSRPPPTRNEQFF
>NA|TRBV7-6|NA|TRBJ2-2|13
TGTGCCAGCAGCGCCCCCCCCGACGGGGAGCTGTTTTTT
CASSAPPDGELFF
>NA|TRBV20-1|few|TRBJ1-2|18
TGCAGTGCTAGAGATCTTTCTTTTTACAAGGACACCAACTATGGCTACACCTTC
CSARDLSFYKDTNYGYTF
>TRBD2|TRBV5-4|NA|TRBJ2-1|15
TGTGCCAGCAGATCCGGACTAGCGGGGGGTGATGAGCAGTTCTTC
CASRSGLAGGDEQFF
>NA|TRBV5-4|NA|TRBJ2-3|16
TGTGCCAGCAGCCCCAGTATCGGAGCTAGCACAGATACGCAGTATTTT
CASSPSIGASTDTQYF
>NA|TRBV6-2/TRBV6-3|once|TRBJ1-1|15
TGTGCCAGCAGTTACTCGATAAGAACGAACACTGAAGCTTTCTTT
CASSYSIRTNTEAFF
>NA|TRBV15|NA|TRBJ1-5|15
TGTGCCACCAGCAGAGGTCGGAGGGGGATCTCACCCCAGCATTTT
CATSRGRRGISPQHF
>NA|TRBV28|NA|TRBJ2-1|14
TGTGCCAGCAGTCCACTGCGGGGACACAATGAGCAGTTCTTC
CASSPLRGHNEQFF
>NA|TRBV19|few|TRBJ2-7|13
TGTGCCAGTAGCGCAGGACGGACCTACGAGCAGTACTTC
CASSAGRTYEQYF
>NA|TRBV7-8|many|TRBJ2-2|17
TGTGCCAGCAGCATACGTGGCAGGAGGGCGAACACCGGGGAGCTGTTTTTT
CASSIRGRRANTGELFF
>NA|TRBV6-2/TRBV6-3|NA|TRBJ2-4|13
TGTGCCAGCAGTTACAAGGCCTACCAGATTCAGTACTTC
CASSYKAYQIQYF
>TRBD1|TRBV6-1|few|TRBJ2-7|19
TGTGCCAGCAGCGCCTTCCTCCCGGGACAGGGTGGTCTCCCGGACGAGCAGTACTTC
CASSAFLPGQGGLPDEQYF
>TRBD1|TRBV12-5|NA|TRBJ1-5|15
TGTGCTAGTGGTTTGGTCGGACAGGGTGGGCAGCCCCAGCATTTT
CASGLVGQGGQPQHF
>TRBD1|TRBV6-6|many|TRBJ1-4|15
TGTGCCAGCAGACCCCCGGGGACAGACAATGAAAAACTGTTTTTT
CASRPPGTDNEKLFF
>TRBD1|TRBV20-1|NA|TRBJ1-5|17
TGCAGTGCTCATAGGGACAGTTCGGGATATGGCAATCAGCCCCAGCATTTT
CSAHRDSSGYGNQPQHF
>TRBD1|TRBV7-9|few|TRBJ1-2|15
TGTGCCAGCAGCTTAGACCGGGACAGGAACTATGGCTACACCTTC
CASSLDRDRNYGYTF
>NA|TRBV19|NA|TRBJ2-5|12
TGTGCCAGTAGTACAGGGTGGGAGACCCAGTACTTC
CASSTGWETQYF
>NA|TRBV12-3/TRBV12-4|NA|TRBJ1-3|14
TGTGCCAGCAGCTTGGAGGCAGGGGGAAACACCATATATTTT
CASSLEAGGNTIYF
>NA|TRBV4-3|few|TRBJ2-5|17
TGCGCCAGCAGCCAAGATAATAGGGGACACCAACAAGAGACCCAGTACTTC
CASSQDNRGHQQETQYF
>NA|TRBV19|NA|TRBJ2-2|13
TGTGCCAGTAGTATAGGGCACACCGGGGAGCTGTTTTTT
CASSIGHTGELFF
>TRBD1|TRBV4-1|NA|TRBJ1-1|16
TGCGCCAGCAGCCATATCGACAGGGGACAGAACACTGAAGCTTTCTTT
CASSHIDRGQNTEAFF
>TRBD1|TRBV7-6|many|TRBJ2-1|16
TGTGCCAGCAGCTTAAGGGGACAGGGACTCTACAATGAGCAGTTCTTC
CASSLRGQGLYNEQFF
>TRBD1|TRBV15|NA|TRBJ2-1|16
TGTGCCACCAGCCCCGTTAGGCAGGGGGCTCAAAGTGAGCAGTTCTTC
CATSPVRQGAQSEQFF
>NA|TRBV7-9|few|TRBJ2-2|15
TGTGCCAGCAGCTCTAGGGACGGGTCGTCCGGGGAGCTGTTTTTT
CASSSRDGSSGELFF
>TRBD1|TRBV12-3/TRBV12-4|many|TRBJ2-5|17
TGTGCCAGCAGTCACCAGGGGGACAGGGCTAATCAAGAGACCCAGTACTTC
CASSHQGDRANQETQYF
>NA|TRBV18|many|TRBJ2-1|15
TGTGCCAGCTCACCACCGGAGGGCTTTTACAATGAGCAGTTCTTC
CASSPPEGFYNEQFF
>NA|TRBV20-1|few|TRBJ1-2|16
TGCAGTGCTAGAGATAGGGACGGGGGGCATGGGTGGGGCTACACCTTC
CSARDRDGGHGWGYTF
>TRBD2|TRBV6-1|NA|TRBJ2-1|16
TGTGCCAGCAGGCGACTAGCGGGGGCCCCCTACAATGAGCAGTTCTTC
CASRRLAGAPYNEQFF
>TRBD2|TRBV6-5|NA|TRBJ2-2|19
TGTGCCAGCAGGCCACCCCCGGGACTAGTGGGGGGCCGTACCGGGGAGCTGTTTTTT
CASRPPPGLVGGRTGELFF
>TRBD1|TRBV19|NA|TRBJ1-2|18
TGTGCCAGTACCTCCCACCGGGACAGCAAAGCCAGACTCTATGGCTACACCTTC
CASTSHRDSKARLYGYTF
>TRBD2|TRBV10-3|NA|TRBJ2-3|16
TGTGCCATCAAACCTACTAGCGGGGGGGCCACAGATACGCAGTATTTT
CAIKPTSGGATDTQYF
>TRBD1|TRBV18|NA|TRBJ1-5|16
TGTGCCAGCTCACTCAGTGGACAGGGGGGAGATCAGCCCCAGCATTTT
CASSLSGQGGDQPQHF
>NA|TRBV7-9|few|TRBJ2-1|14
TGTGCCAGCAGCTTGTTCAGGGACTACAATGAGCAGTTCTTC
CASSLFRDYNEQFF
>NA|TRBV13|many|TRBJ1-4|13
TGTGCCAGCAGCTACGGGCGAAATGAAAAACTGTTTTTT
CASSYGRNEKLFF